A selection of T cell receptor beta chains follows, all from one sample in a study of T cells in Graves' hyperthyroidism and ophthalmopathy. TCRdb used MiXCR to reprocess the multiplex PCR reads, holding one entry per CDR3 protein. The sample carries some 350,000 distinct CDR3 sequences, approximately 19% recorded once. The material sequenced was blood. These receptors came from a woman between 18 and 30 years old with Graves' hyperthyroidism. Both conserved end residues are part of each CDR3. D genes are given only for firm matches. Expanded clones get a size class; other rows say once, few or many, or leave the size out.

j_gene: TRBJ1-5
abundance: many
d_gene: -
v_gene: TRBV29-1
CDR3aa: CSVFETDSNQPQHF
CDR3nt: TGCAGCGTTTTCGAGACGGATAGCAATCAGCCCCAGCATTTT

j_gene: TRBJ1-5
abundance: many
d_gene: -
v_gene: TRBV19
CDR3aa: CASSHTNGGNQPQHF
CDR3nt: TGTGCCAGTAGTCACACCAACGGAGGCAATCAGCCCCAGCATTTT

j_gene: TRBJ2-2
abundance: many
d_gene: -
v_gene: TRBV6-1
CDR3aa: CASSAPNGELFF
CDR3nt: TGTGCCAGCAGTGCACCCAACGGGGAGCTGTTTTTT

j_gene: TRBJ1-1
abundance: many
d_gene: TRBD1
v_gene: TRBV7-2
CDR3aa: CASNRDRATEAFF
CDR3nt: TGTGCCAGCAACCGGGACAGGGCCACTGAAGCTTTCTTT

j_gene: TRBJ1-4
abundance: few
d_gene: -
v_gene: TRBV5-5
CDR3aa: CASSLGPGREKLFF
CDR3nt: TGTGCCAGCAGCCTTGGACCGGGTAGGGAAAAACTGTTTTTT

j_gene: TRBJ2-7
abundance: many
d_gene: -
v_gene: TRBV6-1
CDR3aa: CASSAAGPYEQYF
CDR3nt: TGTGCCAGCAGTGCTGCGGGGCCTTACGAGCAGTACTTC

j_gene: TRBJ1-5
abundance: many
d_gene: TRBD1
v_gene: TRBV24-1
CDR3aa: CATSDLTGDQPQHF
CDR3nt: TGTGCCACCAGTGATCTTACAGGGGATCAGCCCCAGCATTTT

j_gene: TRBJ2-5
abundance: few
d_gene: TRBD2
v_gene: TRBV7-3
CDR3aa: CASSSSGGQETKYF
CDR3nt: TGTGCCAGCAGCTCTAGCGGGGGACAAGAGACCAAGTACTTC

j_gene: TRBJ2-7
abundance: many
d_gene: TRBD1
v_gene: TRBV6-5
CDR3aa: CASSYSTQGISYEQYF
CDR3nt: TGTGCCAGCAGTTACTCCACACAGGGGATATCCTACGAGCAGTACTTC

j_gene: TRBJ2-7
abundance: -
d_gene: -
v_gene: TRBV7-6
CDR3aa: CASSIQGTYEQYF
CDR3nt: TGTGCCAGCAGCATTCAGGGAACCTACGAGCAGTACTTC

j_gene: TRBJ1-5
abundance: many
d_gene: -
v_gene: TRBV6-5
CDR3aa: CASSYDRGPPNQPQHF
CDR3nt: TGTGCCAGCAGTTATGATAGGGGTCCCCCCAATCAGCCCCAGCATTTT

j_gene: TRBJ1-1
abundance: many
d_gene: -
v_gene: TRBV12-3/TRBV12-4
CDR3aa: CASSFGFQSEAFF
CDR3nt: TGTGCCAGCAGTTTTGGTTTTCAGAGTGAAGCTTTCTTT

j_gene: TRBJ2-7
abundance: few
d_gene: -
v_gene: TRBV12-3/TRBV12-4
CDR3aa: CASSLWVTYEQYF
CDR3nt: TGTGCCAGCAGTTTATGGGTCACCTACGAGCAGTACTTC

j_gene: TRBJ1-2
abundance: -
d_gene: -
v_gene: TRBV6-2/TRBV6-3
CDR3aa: CASREHGRYGYTF
CDR3nt: TGTGCCAGCAGGGAACACGGGAGGTACGGCTACACCTTC

j_gene: TRBJ2-5
abundance: many
d_gene: -
v_gene: TRBV5-5
CDR3aa: CASSFHDQETQYF
CDR3nt: TGTGCCAGCAGCTTCCACGACCAAGAGACCCAGTACTTC

j_gene: TRBJ1-2
abundance: many
d_gene: -
v_gene: TRBV6-5
CDR3aa: CASSSQGKPYGYTF
CDR3nt: TGTGCCAGCAGTTCACAGGGAAAGCCTTATGGCTACACCTTC

j_gene: TRBJ1-3
abundance: -
d_gene: -
v_gene: TRBV4-2
CDR3aa: CASSQEPTGSSGNTIYF
CDR3nt: TGTGCCAGCAGCCAAGAGCCGACAGGAAGCTCTGGAAACACCATATATTTT

j_gene: TRBJ2-7
abundance: many
d_gene: -
v_gene: TRBV6-1
CDR3aa: CASSDGVRLVYEQYF
CDR3nt: TGTGCCAGCAGTGACGGGGTCCGGCTTGTCTACGAGCAGTACTTC

j_gene: TRBJ2-5
abundance: many
d_gene: TRBD2
v_gene: TRBV9
CDR3aa: CASSRGGRREETQYF
CDR3nt: TGTGCCAGCAGCCGGGGGGGCCGAAGGGAAGAGACCCAGTACTTC

j_gene: TRBJ2-5
abundance: many
d_gene: -
v_gene: TRBV15
CDR3aa: CATSTVAGETQYF
CDR3nt: TGTGCCACCAGCACAGTCGCTGGGGAGACCCAGTACTTC

j_gene: TRBJ1-5
abundance: many
d_gene: TRBD1
v_gene: TRBV12-3/TRBV12-4
CDR3aa: CASRDRASNQPQHF
CDR3nt: TGTGCCAGCAGAGACAGGGCTAGCAATCAGCCCCAGCATTTT

j_gene: TRBJ2-7
abundance: many
d_gene: TRBD1
v_gene: TRBV11-1
CDR3aa: CASSLAVGTGSYEQYF
CDR3nt: TGTGCCAGCAGCTTAGCGGTCGGGACAGGGTCCTACGAGCAGTACTTC

j_gene: TRBJ1-5
abundance: many
d_gene: -
v_gene: TRBV6-2/TRBV6-3
CDR3aa: CASSYSTGTFLDQPQHF
CDR3nt: TGTGCCAGCAGTTACTCGACGGGGACCTTTCTAGATCAGCCCCAGCATTTT

j_gene: TRBJ1-1
abundance: many
d_gene: TRBD1
v_gene: TRBV19
CDR3aa: CASSIFGTDTEAFF
CDR3nt: TGTGCCAGTAGTATATTTGGGACAGACACTGAAGCTTTCTTT

j_gene: TRBJ2-7
abundance: many
d_gene: -
v_gene: TRBV2
CDR3aa: CASSPQRDTAYEQYF
CDR3nt: TGTGCCAGCAGTCCCCAAAGGGACACCGCCTACGAGCAGTACTTC

j_gene: TRBJ1-2
abundance: -
d_gene: -
v_gene: TRBV6-1
CDR3aa: CASSPAASYGYTF
CDR3nt: TGTGCCAGCAGTCCAGCTGCGTCCTATGGCTACACCTTC

j_gene: TRBJ1-2
abundance: many
d_gene: -
v_gene: TRBV6-5
CDR3aa: CASRRTGPIYGYTF
CDR3nt: TGTGCCAGCAGGCGAACGGGACCGATCTATGGCTACACCTTC

j_gene: TRBJ1-2
abundance: many
d_gene: -
v_gene: TRBV12-3/TRBV12-4
CDR3aa: CASSLANVVAVYGYTF
CDR3nt: TGTGCCAGCAGTTTAGCAAATGTAGTCGCCGTATATGGCTACACCTTC

j_gene: TRBJ1-1
abundance: many
d_gene: -
v_gene: TRBV10-1
CDR3aa: CASSGREVHEAFF
CDR3nt: TGCGCCAGCAGTGGCAGGGAGGTCCATGAAGCTTTCTTT

j_gene: TRBJ2-7
abundance: -
d_gene: -
v_gene: TRBV18
CDR3aa: CASSQSALGSDEQYF
CDR3nt: TGTGCCAGCTCCCAAAGCGCCCTAGGGTCTGACGAGCAGTACTTC

j_gene: TRBJ2-2
abundance: -
d_gene: -
v_gene: TRBV7-4
CDR3aa: CASSLGLSNTGELFF
CDR3nt: TGTGCCAGCAGCTTAGGGCTATCAAACACCGGGGAGCTGTTTTTT

j_gene: TRBJ1-3
abundance: many
d_gene: -
v_gene: TRBV2
CDR3aa: CASSGGNTIYF
CDR3nt: TGTGCCAGCAGTGGGGGAAACACCATATATTTT

j_gene: TRBJ1-1
abundance: -
d_gene: TRBD1
v_gene: TRBV12-3/TRBV12-4
CDR3aa: CASRPTGGHTEAFF
CDR3nt: TGTGCCAGCAGGCCTACAGGGGGCCACACTGAAGCTTTCTTT

j_gene: TRBJ2-5
abundance: many
d_gene: -
v_gene: TRBV7-7
CDR3aa: CASSPGPPGETQYF
CDR3nt: TGTGCTAGCAGCCCCGGACCGCCGGGAGAGACCCAGTACTTC

j_gene: TRBJ1-5
abundance: -
d_gene: -
v_gene: TRBV14
CDR3aa: CANSLGPINQPQHF
CDR3nt: TGTGCCAACAGCCTTGGACCGATCAATCAGCCCCAGCATTTT

j_gene: TRBJ1-1
abundance: many
d_gene: -
v_gene: TRBV6-1
CDR3aa: CASSETRDTEAFF
CDR3nt: TGTGCCAGCAGCGAAACTCGCGACACTGAAGCTTTCTTT

j_gene: TRBJ1-6
abundance: few
d_gene: -
v_gene: TRBV18
CDR3aa: CASSPGVDQLHF
CDR3nt: TGTGCCAGCTCACCAGGGGTAGATCAACTCCACTTT

j_gene: TRBJ1-2
abundance: many
d_gene: -
v_gene: TRBV5-1
CDR3aa: CASSPSLGPPSDYGYTF
CDR3nt: TGCGCCAGCAGCCCGTCACTCGGTCCACCGAGCGACTATGGCTACACCTTC

j_gene: TRBJ2-5
abundance: many
d_gene: TRBD1
v_gene: TRBV7-6
CDR3aa: CASSTRGGQGLLETQYF
CDR3nt: TGTGCCAGCAGCACCAGAGGGGGACAGGGACTCCTAGAGACCCAGTACTTC